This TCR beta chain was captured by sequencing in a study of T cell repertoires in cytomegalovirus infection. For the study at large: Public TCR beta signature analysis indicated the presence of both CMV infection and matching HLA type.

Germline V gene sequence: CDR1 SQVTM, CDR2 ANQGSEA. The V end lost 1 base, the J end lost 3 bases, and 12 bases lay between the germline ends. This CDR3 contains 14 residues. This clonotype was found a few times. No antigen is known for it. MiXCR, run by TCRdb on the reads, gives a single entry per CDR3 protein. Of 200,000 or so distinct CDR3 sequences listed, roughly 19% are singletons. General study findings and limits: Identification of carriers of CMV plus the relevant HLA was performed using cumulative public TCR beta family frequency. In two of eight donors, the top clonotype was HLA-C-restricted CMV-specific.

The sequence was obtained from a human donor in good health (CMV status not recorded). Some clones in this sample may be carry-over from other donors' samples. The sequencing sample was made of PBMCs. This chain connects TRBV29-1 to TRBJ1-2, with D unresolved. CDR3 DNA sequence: TGCAGCGTTGAAGTGGGCCCGCCGGACTATGGCTACACCTTC. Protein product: CSVEVGPPDYGYTF.